This T cell receptor beta chain was found in a study of shared clonotypes between healthy human individuals. Clones were read by immunoSEQ multiplex PCR, and TCRdb kept only the in-frame ones, dropping some. The data show over 2 million clones, approximately 94% seen once. Naive-designated CD8 cells lacked CD45RO, were positively enriched for CCR7, and omitted terminally differentiated effector memory CD45RA+ cells. Sequenced: naive CD8+ T cells sorted from blood. The TCR was taken from a man aged 18 to 30 in good health.

The CDR3 loop is CASSKGYGYTF. CDR3 DNA sequence: TGTGCCAGCTCTAAGGGGTATGGCTACACCTTC. The J gene is TRBJ1-2, the V gene TRBV5-4; tentative D call: TRBD1 (5 bases). The V and J ends lost 7 bases and 5 bases respectively, with 9 bases between them. The germline V gene has CDR1 SGHNT and CDR2 YYREEE (reference sequence). The CDR3 is 11 residues long. The whole variable domain, filled in from reference TRBV5-4 and TRBJ1-2, reads ETGVTQSPTHLIKTRGQQVTLRCSSQSGHNTVSWYQQALGQGPQFIFQYYREEENGRGNFPPRFSGLQFPNYSSELNVNALELDDSALYLCASSKGYGYTFGSGTRLTVV.